The 24 T cell receptor beta chains given below trace back to one sample, sequenced in a study of blood T cell repertoires in COVID-19. TCRdb's table, derived via immunoSEQ multiplex PCR, lists solely in-frame clones and lacks some. The sample has about 220,000 clones; under 90% are singletons. Material: peripheral blood. These receptors all come from a woman older than 75 with acute or convalescent COVID-19.

The V gene is TRBV29-1, the J gene TRBJ1-4; D is possibly TRBD1 (6 bases). Germline values: CDR1 SQVTM, CDR2 ANQGSEA. The CDR3 contains 12 residues. The CDR3 DNA reads TGCACCGCGGGACACGAAAATGAAAAACTGTTTTTT. It encodes CTAGHENEKLFF.

V and J are TRBV2 and TRBJ2-5; 8 bases fit TRBD1. The CDR3 consists of 14 residues. The germline V gene has CDR1 SNHLY and CDR2 FYNNEI. Unmatched junction bases numbered 6, after V lost 6 bases and J lost 3 bases. The CDR3 protein is CASRTGVPKETQYF. The CDR3 bases are TGTGCCAGCAGGACAGGGGTACCAAAAGAGACCCAGTACTTC.

The rearrangement joins TRBV7-9 to TRBJ1-2; unclear D gene. CDR1 SEHNR and CDR2 FQNEAQ come from the germline V gene (reference sequence). V was trimmed by 7 bases and J by 2 bases, leaving 14 bases between them. The CDR3 has 14 residues. The CDR3 sequence is CASTPREGNYGYTF. Written as DNA, the CDR3 is TGTGCCAGCACCCCCCGGGAAGGGAACTATGGCTACACCTTC.

CDR3 loop: CASSPYSSQETQYF. In DNA, the CDR3 is TGTGCCAGCTCACCATATAGCAGCCAAGAGACCCAGTACTTC. V gene TRBV18 combines with J gene TRBJ2-5; D unclear. Germline CDR1 KGHSH, CDR2 LQKENI. The CDR3 is made up of 14 amino acids. Deletions cut 2 bases from V and 1 base from J, with 8 bases between. Using reference TRBV18 and TRBJ2-5 for the parts outside the CDR3, the full variable domain is NAGVMQNPRHLVRRRGQEARLRCSPMKGHSHVYWYRQLPEEGLKFMVYLQKENIIDESGMPKERFSAEFPKEGPSILRIQQVVRGDSAAYFCASSPYSSQETQYFGPGTRLLVL.

The V call is TRBV6-5, the J call TRBJ2-5; D call uncertain. The V end was cut by 0 bases, the J end by 7 bases, with 12 bases between. Germline V gene data show CDR1 as MNHEY and CDR2 as SVGAGI. The CDR3 consists of 14 residues. The CDR3 nucleotides are TGTGCCAGCAGTTACTCGAAGACTGTAGGGACCCAGTACTTC. Residues: CASSYSKTVGTQYF.

This clone has a single count. The rearrangement joins TRBV28 to TRBJ2-1; D gene ambiguous. This CDR3 comprises 12 residues. Germline V CDR1 and CDR2: MDHEN, SYDVKM. The germline V and J ends were trimmed by 10 bases and 4 bases, with 11 bases remaining between them. Here the CDR3 DNA reads TGTGCCACCGTGAGGTCATACAATGAGCAGTTCTTC. Protein: CATVRSYNEQFF.

The gene calls are TRBV7-2 and TRBJ2-1; possible D gene TRBD1, 6 bases. The CDR3 extends over 15 amino acids. Deletions cut 5 bases from V and 0 bases from J, with 11 bases between. Germline V gene data show CDR1 as SGHTA and CDR2 as FQGNSA. The CDR3 sequence is CASSPQGSSYNEQFF. CDR3 nucleotides: TGTGCCAGCAGCCCTCAGGGGAGCTCCTACAATGAGCAGTTCTTC.

In this sample, this clone turned up once. Within the sample, other DNA sequences also encode this same CDR3. This rearrangement joins TRBV19 to TRBJ1-1; a weak D match, TRBD1 (5 bases). The CDR3 contains 12 residues. V was shortened by 2 bases and J by 6 bases, with 7 bases between the two germline ends. The V gene's germline CDR1 is LNHDA and CDR2 SQIVND (reference sequence). This CDR3 is CASSIPGSEAFF. In nucleotides, the CDR3 is TGTGCCAGTAGTATACCAGGGTCTGAAGCTTTCTTT. The whole variable domain, filled in from reference TRBV19 and TRBJ1-1, reads DGGITQSPKYLFRKEGQNVTLSCEQNLNHDAMYWYRQDPGQGLRLIYYSQIVNDFQKGDIAEGYSVSREKKESFPLTVTSAQKNPTAFYLCASSIPGSEAFFGQGTRLTVV.

The chain employs TRBV28 and TRBJ1-1; 9 bases are a match to TRBD1. The germline V gene has CDR1 MDHEN and CDR2 SYDVKM. V was clipped by 6 bases and J by 6 bases; unmatched bases: 8. This CDR3 contains 14 residues. CDR3 amino acids: CASRPTGTGPEAFF. CDR3 coding DNA: TGTGCCAGCAGACCCACCGGGACAGGGCCTGAAGCTTTCTTT.

CDR3 sequence: CASSPNGEVHGYTF. Here the CDR3 DNA reads TGTGCCAGCTCACCGAACGGTGAAGTCCATGGCTACACCTTC. The chain links TRBV18 to TRBJ1-2; D call uncertain. With 3 bases removed from V and 6 bases from J, the gap between germline ends came to 14 bases. The CDR3 extends over 14 amino acids. Germline CDR1 and CDR2: KGHSH and LQKENI.

Only a few counts were recorded for this clone. The chain employs TRBV5-8 and TRBJ2-3; 8 bases agree with TRBD1. There are 14 residues in the CDR3. V gave up 0 bases and J gave up 6 bases; unmatched junction bases: 3. The germline V gene encodes CDR1 SGHTS and CDR2 YDEGEE. The CDR3 sequence is CASSLGTGRDTQYF. DNA of the CDR3: TGTGCCAGCAGCTTGGGGACAGGGAGGGATACGCAGTATTTT.

The V call is TRBV28, the J call TRBJ1-4; 7 positions match TRBD1. Trimming cost V 3 bases and J 8 bases; bases outside gene matches: 6. CDR3 size: 14 residues. CDR1 and CDR2 from the germline V gene are MDHEN and SYDVKM. The CDR3 nucleotides read TGTGCCAGCAGTTTGACAGGGATCCGAGAAAAACTGTTTTTT. Translation: CASSLTGIREKLFF.

The J gene is TRBJ1-4, the V gene TRBV4-2; 9 nucleotides align to TRBD1. Trimming cost V 6 bases and J 0 bases; bases outside gene matches: 8. The CDR3 extends over 17 amino acids. Germline values: CDR1 LGHNA, CDR2 YNFKEQ. In nucleotides, the CDR3 is TGTGCCAGCAGTGCACAGGGGGCAAAAGCAACTAATGAAAAACTGTTTTTT. The encoded protein is CASSAQGAKATNEKLFF.

This clone was observed a few times. The chain is built from TRBV6-6 and TRBJ1-6; possibly TRBD1 for D (5 bases). CDR1 is MNHNY and CDR2 is SVGAGI in the germline V gene (reference sequence). The CDR3 has 21 residues. The V gene lost 6 bases and the J gene lost 0 bases, with 27 bases spanning the gap. CDR3 coding DNA: TGTGCCAGCAGCTACGATCTGGGGCAGGGCGGAAGGAGCTCCTATAATTCACCCCTCCACTTT. Its translation is CASSYDLGQGGRSSYNSPLHF.

This sequence joins TRBV12-3 or TRBV12-4 and TRBJ1-5, with 7 bases that match TRBD1. This CDR3 comprises 13 residues. Trimming at V came to 6 bases and at J to 9 bases, leaving 8 bases not matched to a gene. This CDR3 reads CASSRDRDRPQHF. The CDR3 nucleotides read TGTGCCAGCAGCCGAGACAGGGACAGGCCCCAGCATTTT.

This clone has only one observation. The rearrangement uses TRBV3-1 (or the pseudogene TRBV3-2) and TRBJ1-3, with D possibly being TRBD1 (6 bases). Looked up from germline, CDR1 is LGHDT and CDR2 is YNNKEL (reference sequence). The V and J ends lost 1 base and 4 bases respectively, with 20 bases between them. The CDR3 contains 18 residues. In DNA, the CDR3 is TGTGCCAGCAGCCAAGTTCCGCAGGGGTCCGCTTCGGGAAACACCATATATTTT. Residues: CASSQVPQGSASGNTIYF.

The rearrangement uses TRBV3-1 (or the pseudogene TRBV3-2) and TRBJ1-3, with 7 positions matching TRBD1. Trimming removed 2 bases from V and 0 bases from J; junction bases left unmatched: 16. Germline values: CDR1 LGHDT, CDR2 YNNKEL (reference sequence). The CDR3 loop spans 20 amino acids. The CDR3 DNA reads TGTGCCAGCAGCCAACGTACGACCAAGACAGGGCCTAACTCTGGAAACACCATATATTTT. The encoded protein is CASSQRTTKTGPNSGNTIYF.

The chain has TRBV19 and TRBJ1-2, with D hard to call. The CDR3 totals 14 residues. Germline V gene data show CDR1 as LNHDA and CDR2 as SQIVND (reference sequence). The V and J ends lost 7 bases and 3 bases respectively, with 15 bases between them. CDR3: CASTPPGGYYGYTF. CDR3 bases: TGTGCCAGTACTCCTCCCGGCGGGTACTATGGCTACACCTTC. The whole variable domain, remainder taken from reference TRBV19 and TRBJ1-2, is DGGITQSPKYLFRKEGQNVTLSCEQNLNHDAMYWYRQDPGQGLRLIYYSQIVNDFQKGDIAEGYSVSREKKESFPLTVTSAQKNPTAFYLCASTPPGGYYGYTFGSGTRLTVV.

The chain uses TRBV5-5 and TRBJ1-5, with TRBD1 matching over 9 bases. V was pared by 5 bases and J by 5 bases, with 8 bases of the junction left unmatched. Germline values: CDR1 SGHKS, CDR2 YYEKEE (reference sequence). The CDR3 covers 15 residues. The CDR3 loop reads CASSWGQGKDQPQHF. The DNA of the CDR3 is TGTGCCAGCAGTTGGGGACAGGGTAAGGATCAGCCCCAGCATTTT. Combining the CDR3 with reference TRBV5-5 and TRBJ1-5 gives the whole variable domain DAGVTQSPTHLIKTRGQQVTLRCSPISGHKSVSWYQQVLGQGPQFIFQYYEKEERGRGNFPDRFSARQFPNYSSELNVNALLLGDSALYLCASSWGQGKDQPQHFGDGTRLSIL.

The chain recombines TRBV7-3 with TRBJ1-4, with D possibly being TRBD1 (5 bases). Trimming left V 1 base short and J 6 bases short, with 12 bases between. CDR3 length: 15 amino acids. Germline V gene data show CDR1 as SGHTA and CDR2 as FQGTGA. As DNA, the CDR3 is TGTGCCAGCAGCTTAAGTTCCAGGGCAGATGAAAAACTGTTTTTT. This sequence encodes CASSLSSRADEKLFF.

The J gene is TRBJ1-2, the V gene TRBV4-3; 9 nucleotides line up with TRBD1. Looked up from germline, CDR1 is LGHNA and CDR2 is YSLEER. V gave up 0 bases and J gave up 2 bases; unmatched junction bases: 7. This CDR3 is built from 17 residues. The CDR3 DNA follows: TGCGCCAGCAGCCAAGAGAGGGGACAGGGTTTAAACTATGGCTACACCTTC. The encoded protein is CASSQERGQGLNYGYTF.

V gene TRBV5-1 combines with J gene TRBJ2-5, with TRBD2 identical over 8 bases. J was trimmed by 4 bases and V by 6 bases; bases with no gene match: 11. This CDR3 contains 15 residues. Germline-derived CDR1 and CDR2 are SGHRS and YFSETQ. CDR3 DNA: TGCGCCAGCATCCTCGGGAGGGGGACAACAGAGACCCAGTACTTC. This sequence encodes CASILGRGTTETQYF.

The rearrangement joins TRBV15 to TRBJ1-5, with no clear D. Deletions cut 1 base from V and 6 bases from J, with 7 bases between. The CDR3 spans 13 residues. CDR1 is LNHNV, CDR2 YYDKDF, per germline (reference sequence). CDR3 DNA sequence: TGTGCCACCAGCAGAGCCGGTGGTCAGCCCCAGCATTTT. It translates to CATSRAGGQPQHF.

The chain has TRBV3-1 (or the pseudogene TRBV3-2) and TRBJ2-7; a weak D match, TRBD1 (5 bases). Germline V gene sequence: CDR1 LGHDT, CDR2 YNNKEL (reference sequence). The CDR3 is made up of 13 amino acids. V was cut by 4 bases and J by 4 bases, with 11 bases left in between. The CDR3 region is CASSPLAGYEQYF. CDR3 coding DNA: TGTGCCAGCAGCCCTTTGGCAGGGTACGAGCAGTACTTC.